The present T cell receptor (beta chain) was sequenced within a study of blood T cell repertoires in COVID-19. Living in 24 US areas, the participants were between about 18 and 95 years of age. The germline CDR1 and CDR2 sequences are SGHAT and FQDESV (reference sequence). The V and J ends lost 1 base and 7 bases respectively, with 13 bases between them. The length of the CDR3 is 14 residues. Sequenced by immunoSEQ multiplex PCR; TCRdb stores in-frame clones only, minus some. The profile shows nearly 250,000 clones, roughly 88% of them singletons. The genes are TRBV11-1 and TRBJ1-1; D perhaps matches TRBD1 (6 bases). The sequencing sample was made of PBMCs or T cells enriched from blood (not recorded which). The receptor was derived from a woman in her forties or fifties who had recovered from COVID-19. The CDR3 nucleotides are TGTGCCAGCAGCTTAGGCGGGGGGCAGGGTGAAGCTTTCTTT. Protein product: CASSLGGGQGEAFF.